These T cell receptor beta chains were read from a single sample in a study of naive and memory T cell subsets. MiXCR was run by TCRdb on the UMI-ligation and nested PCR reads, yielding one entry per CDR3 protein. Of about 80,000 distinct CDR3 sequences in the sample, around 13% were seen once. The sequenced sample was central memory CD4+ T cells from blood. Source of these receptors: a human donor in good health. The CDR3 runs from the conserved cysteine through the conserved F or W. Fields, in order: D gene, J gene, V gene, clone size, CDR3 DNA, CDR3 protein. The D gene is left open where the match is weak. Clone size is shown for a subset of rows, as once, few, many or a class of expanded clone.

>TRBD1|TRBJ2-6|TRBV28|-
TGTGCCAGCAGACCACAGGGGGTGGCTGTTAGCTCTGGGGCCAACGTCCTGACTTTC
CASRPQGVAVSSGANVLTF
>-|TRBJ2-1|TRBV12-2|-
TGTGCAAGTCGCTTACCCTGGACTAGCGGGAGGGCCAATGAGCAGTTCTTC
CASRLPWTSGRANEQFF
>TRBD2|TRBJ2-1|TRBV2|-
TGTGCCGGAGCGGGATCGACTAGCGGGAGTTACAATGAGCAGTTCTTC
CAGAGSTSGSYNEQFF
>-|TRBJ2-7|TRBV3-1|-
TGTGCCAGCAGCCAAGGGGCCCTTTGGCCCAGCTCCTACGAGCAGTACTTC
CASSQGALWPSSYEQYF
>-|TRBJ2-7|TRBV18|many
TGTGCCAGCTCACCACCCACCGGGAGTAGCGAGCAGTACTTC
CASSPPTGSSEQYF
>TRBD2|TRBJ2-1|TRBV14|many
TGTGCCAGCAGCCTACTAGCGGAGCAGTTCTTC
CASSLLAEQFF
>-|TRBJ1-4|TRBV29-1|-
TGCAGCGTTGAATACGGTTCCAATGAAAAACTGTTTTTT
CSVEYGSNEKLFF
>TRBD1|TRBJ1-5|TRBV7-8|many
TGTGCCAGCAGCTTATTCACAGGGGTGGATCAGCCCCAGCATTTT
CASSLFTGVDQPQHF
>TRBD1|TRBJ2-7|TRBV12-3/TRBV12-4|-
TGTGCCAGCAGTTTACAGGACAGGGGGTTGGACGAGCAGTACTTC
CASSLQDRGLDEQYF
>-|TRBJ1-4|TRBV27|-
TGTGCCAGCAGGACCTATAAGGGTGGAAAACTGTTTTTT
CASRTYKGGKLFF
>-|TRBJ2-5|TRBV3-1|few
TGTGCCAGCAGCCAAGCCTCGTACCAAGAGACCCAGTACTTC
CASSQASYQETQYF
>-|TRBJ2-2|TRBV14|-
TGTGCCAGCAGCCGACTTTTGGCCGGGGAGCTGTTTTTT
CASSRLLAGELFF
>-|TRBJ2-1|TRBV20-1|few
TGCAGTGCCCCCATGGCCTTGGAGACCTACAATGAGCAGTTCTTC
CSAPMALETYNEQFF
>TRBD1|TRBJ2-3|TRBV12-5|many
TGTGCTAGTGGCCTCCGACAGGGGGGGAGCACAGATACGCAGTATTTT
CASGLRQGGSTDTQYF
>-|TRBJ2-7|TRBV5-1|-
TGCGCCAGCGGTACAGGACCACCGATCTCCTACGAGCAGTACTTC
CASGTGPPISYEQYF
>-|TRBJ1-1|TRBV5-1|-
TGCGCCAGCAGAATACGGGAGGGGATGAACACTGAAGCTTTCTTT
CASRIREGMNTEAFF
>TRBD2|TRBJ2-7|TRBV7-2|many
TGTGCCAGCAGCTTAGTAGCGGGAGCCTACGAGCAGTACTTC
CASSLVAGAYEQYF
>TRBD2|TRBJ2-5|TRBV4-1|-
TGCGCCAGCAGCCCCATTCCGCGCGGGAGGACTCTCCAAGAGACCCAGTACTTC
CASSPIPRGRTLQETQYF